The present TCR beta chain was sequenced within a study of CD8+ T cells in alopecia areata. CDR3 length: 14 residues. V shed 10 bases and J 5 bases; nucleotides not matched to a gene: 8. Looked up from germline, CDR1 is ENHRY and CDR2 is SYGVKD. Investigators isolated RNA and reverse transcribed it into cDNA to act as the sequencing template. Only in-frame clones appear in the TCRdb table, and some are missing; sequencing was by immunoSEQ multiplex PCR. This table has some 130,000 clones, around half appearing once. Treatment defined: oral pan-JAK inhibitor, 5-10 mg twice daily. The sequencing here drew on CD8+ T cells sorted from blood, taken at week 4, from a patient treated with tofacitinib. This sequence joins TRBV10-3 and TRBJ1-5; 10 nucleotides agree with TRBD1. The clonotype originates from a human donor with alopecia areata. CDR3 in amino acids: CATCGTGEDQPQHF. DNA of the CDR3: TGTGCCACTTGCGGGACAGGGGAGGATCAGCCCCAGCATTTT.